These 15 T cell receptor beta chains came from one sample sequenced in a study of T cell repertoires in cytomegalovirus infection (dated by TCRdb to the late 2010s). The sequencing machine was an Illumina HiSeq 1500. TCRdb reanalyzed the raw reads on its own, using fastp at Q25 for trimming and MiXCR for clone calling, and kept in-frame beta chains. Here each entry gathers all rows of one CDR3 protein and keeps the most common genes and DNA. The sample table holds around 740,000 distinct CDR3 sequences, of which 35% were seen once. Of the sample, roughly 2.9% is held by the ten largest clones. Sequenced: PBMCs. All receptors come from a human donor in good health (CMV status not recorded). Some clones in this sample may be carry-over from other donors' samples.

This clonotype was picked up a small number of times. One end of the junction varies from germline; a read error may be responsible. V is TRBV5-1 and J is TRBJ1-1; 10 nucleotides line up with TRBD1. Germline V gives CDR1 SGHRS, CDR2 YFSETQ. CDR3 size: 13 residues. Here the CDR3 DNA reads TGTGCCAGCAGTGGGACAGGGGCCACTGAAGCTTTCTTT. This sequence encodes CASSGTGATEAFF.

This clonotype has more than one count but fewer than ten. The CDR3 region is CASTTGSETQYF. The CDR3 DNA reads as TGTGCCAGCACGACGGGGTCAGAGACCCAGTACTTC. The chain employs TRBV28 and TRBJ2-5; D is perhaps TRBD2 (5 bases). This CDR3 spans 12 amino acids. Germline assignment: CDR1 MDHEN and CDR2 SYDVKM. Trimming took off 7 bases at V and 4 bases at J, with 10 bases between the two ends. Full variable domain (remainder filled in from reference TRBV28 and TRBJ2-5): DVKVTQSSRYLVKRTGEKVFLECVQDMDHENMFWYRQDPGLGLRLIYFSYDVKMKEKGDIPEGYSVSREKKERFSLILESASTNQTSMYLCASTTGSETQYFGPGTRLLVL.

This clonotype has a handful of counts. The chain joins TRBV20-1 to TRBJ2-5; TRBD1 aligns across 8 bases. The V segment lost 6 bases and the J segment 4 bases; nucleotides outside the gene matches: 13. This CDR3 has 15 residues. Germline-derived CDR1 and CDR2 are DFQATT and SNEGSKA (reference sequence). CDR3 bases: TGCAGTGCGAGCGGACAGGACAGGGTTATAGAGACCCAGTACTTC. Amino acid sequence: CSASGQDRVIETQYF.

The chain combines TRBV5-1 with TRBJ1-2, with a tentative D call TRBD1 (5 bases). This CDR3 contains 15 residues. Germline assignment: CDR1 SGHRS and CDR2 YFSETQ. The V end lost 4 bases, the J end lost 6 bases, and 19 bases lay between the germline ends. CDR3 loop: CASSRDDRGANGYTF. For the CDR3, the DNA is TGCGCCAGCAGCAGGGATGACAGAGGGGCGAATGGCTACACCTTC.

A word on this clonotype: No conserved phenylalanine or tryptophan is present at the end of the CDR3, so a read error is the likely explanation. The rearrangement links TRBV2 to TRBJ1-2; D remains ambiguous. Trimming took off 4 bases at V and 3 bases at J, with 9 bases between the two ends. CDR1 and CDR2 from the germline V gene are SNHLY and FYNNEI. CDR3 length equals 13 residues. CDR3 residues: CASSAQRDYGYTL. The CDR3 DNA follows: TGTGCCAGCAGTGCCCAAAGGGACTATGGCTACACCTTA.

The chain has TRBV15 and TRBJ2-1; D not resolved. Trimming took off 3 bases at V and 8 bases at J, with 17 bases between the two ends. The CDR3 covers 15 residues. Per germline, CDR1 LNHNV and CDR2 YYDKDF (reference sequence). Here the CDR3 reads CATSSPREGRDEQFF. The CDR3 coding sequence is TGTGCCACCAGCAGTCCAAGGGAAGGTAGGGATGAGCAGTTCTTC.

The chain joins TRBV20-1 to TRBJ2-7; D tentatively fits TRBD1 or TRBD2 (6 bases each). V lost 0 bases, J lost 0 bases, and 15 bases lay in between. In germline, CDR1 is DFQATT, CDR2 SNEGSKA (reference sequence). The CDR3 consists of 16 residues. CDR3 nucleotide sequence: TGCAGTGCTAGAGATCACGGGGGCGAGACCTCCTACGAGCAGTACTTC. It specifies CSARDHGGETSYEQYF.

The CDR3 spells CAWSNSGGGTEAFF. DNA of the CDR3: TGTGCCTGGAGTAACTCTGGTGGAGGGACTGAAGCTTTCTTT. This rearrangement joins TRBV30 to TRBJ1-1; no reliable D call. The V and J ends lost 2 bases and 5 bases respectively, with 15 bases between them. The CDR3 spans 14 residues. Germline values: CDR1 GTSNPN, CDR2 SVGIG (reference sequence). Looking up the rest from reference TRBV30 and TRBJ1-1 gives the full variable domain: SQTIHQWPATLVQPVGSPLSLECTVEGTSNPNLYWYRQAAGRGLQLLFYSVGIGQISSEVPQNLSASRPQDRQFILSSKKLLLSDSGFYLCAWSNSGGGTEAFFGQGTRLTVV.

This clonotype came up many times. This chain joins TRBV7-8 and TRBJ1-3; D call uncertain. Trimming shortened V by 5 bases and J by 0 bases, and 14 bases separated the two germline ends. Germline V gene lookup returns CDR1 SGHVS and CDR2 FQNEAQ. The CDR3 has 16 amino acids. CDR3 region: CASSPKAIHSGNTIYF. The CDR3 bases are TGTGCCAGCAGCCCAAAAGCGATTCACTCTGGAAACACCATATATTTT.

There are a few counts of this clonotype. The V gene is TRBV27, the J gene TRBJ2-7; D gene uncertain. Germline V gives CDR1 MNHEY, CDR2 SMNVEV (reference sequence). The CDR3 runs to 14 residues. V lost 6 bases and J lost 4, with 16 bases in between. CDR3 in amino acids: CASRESGLGYEQYF. The CDR3 DNA reads TGTGCCAGCAGGGAGTCCGGGCTGGGGTACGAGCAGTACTTC.

The rearrangement joins TRBV2 to TRBJ1-2; 12 positions match TRBD1. This CDR3 is 15 amino acids long. V was pared by 6 bases and J by 4 bases, with 6 bases of the junction left unmatched. Germline CDR1 is SNHLY and CDR2 is FYNNEI. DNA for the CDR3: TGTGCCAGCAGCCTTGGGACAGGGGGCACCTATGGCTACACCTTC. This gives the protein CASSLGTGGTYGYTF.

In regard to this clonotype: At one end the junction does not follow the germline gene, possibly because of a read error. The chain links TRBV6-2 or TRBV6-3 to TRBJ1-5; D not certain. The CDR3 has 17 amino acids. Germline V CDR1 and CDR2: MNHEY, SVGEGT. CDR3 protein: CASSFRTWAYSNQPQPF. The CDR3 nucleotides are TGTGCCAGCAGTTTCCGGACCTGGGCATATAGCAATCAGCCCCAGCCTTTT.

This clonotype occurred a few times. The chain carries TRBV27 and TRBJ2-7, with D maybe TRBD1 (6 bases). Trimming took 3 bases from V and 7 from J, leaving 19 bases between them. This CDR3 contains 15 residues. Germline CDR1 is MNHEY and CDR2 is SMNVEV (reference sequence). Here the CDR3 DNA reads TGTGCCAGCAGTTTTATGCGTCAGGGGCGAGGAGAGCAGTACTTC. Residues: CASSFMRQGRGEQYF.

V gene TRBV14 combines with J gene TRBJ2-4; D is undetermined. CDR1 is SGHDN, CDR2 FVKESK, per germline. V lost 1 base and J 1 base, leaving 11 bases between the germline ends. The CDR3 consists of 16 residues. The CDR3 nucleotides are TGTGCCAGCAGCCAAGTACGAGATTGGGCCAAAAACATTCAGTACTTC. Protein sequence: CASSQVRDWAKNIQYF.

The CDR3 DNA follows: TGTGCCAGCAGCTCTCACCAGGGGGGGGTCCCCGGCAATGAGCAGTTCTTC. Translating it yields CASSSHQGGVPGNEQFF. This rearrangement joins TRBV7-2 to TRBJ2-1; D is perhaps TRBD1 or TRBD2 (7 bases each). Germline assignment: CDR1 SGHTA and CDR2 FQGNSA. CDR3 length: 17 amino acids. V was pared by 4 bases and J by 6 bases, with 22 bases between.